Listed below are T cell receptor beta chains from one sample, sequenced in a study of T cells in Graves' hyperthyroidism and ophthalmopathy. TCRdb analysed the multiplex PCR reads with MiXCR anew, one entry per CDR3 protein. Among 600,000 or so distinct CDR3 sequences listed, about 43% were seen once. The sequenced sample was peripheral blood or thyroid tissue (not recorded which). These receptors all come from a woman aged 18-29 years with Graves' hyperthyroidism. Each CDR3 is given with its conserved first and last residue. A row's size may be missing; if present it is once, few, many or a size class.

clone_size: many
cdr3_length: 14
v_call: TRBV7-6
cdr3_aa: CASSLLAGDETQYF

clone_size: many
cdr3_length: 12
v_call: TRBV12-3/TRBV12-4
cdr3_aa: CASSPEPGRLHF

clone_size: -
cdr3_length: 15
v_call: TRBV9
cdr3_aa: CASSVPGQGVTEAFF

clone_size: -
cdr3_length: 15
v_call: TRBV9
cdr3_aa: CASSPTGDRTYEQYF

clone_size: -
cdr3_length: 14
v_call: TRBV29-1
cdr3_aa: CSVESAVVNYGYTF

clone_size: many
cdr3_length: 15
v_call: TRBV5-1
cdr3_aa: CASSLGQHSNQPQHF

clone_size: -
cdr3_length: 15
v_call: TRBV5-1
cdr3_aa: CASSLFAGVAIGYTF

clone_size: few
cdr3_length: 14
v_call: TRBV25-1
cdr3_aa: CASSPLGETSPLHF

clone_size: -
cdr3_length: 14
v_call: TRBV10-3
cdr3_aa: CAISEGGVEYEQYF

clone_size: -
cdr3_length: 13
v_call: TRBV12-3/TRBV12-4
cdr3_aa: CASSFVVDETQYF

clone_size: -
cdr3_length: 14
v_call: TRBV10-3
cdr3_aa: CAISEHGQTYEQYF

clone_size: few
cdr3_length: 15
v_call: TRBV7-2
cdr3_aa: CASSQDYLAGETQYF

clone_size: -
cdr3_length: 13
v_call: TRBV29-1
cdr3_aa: CSVVTGTGYGYTF

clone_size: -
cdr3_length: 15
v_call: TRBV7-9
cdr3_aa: CASSQRLAGAGEQYF

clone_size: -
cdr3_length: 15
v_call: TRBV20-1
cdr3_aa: CSAKEAGKISYEQYF

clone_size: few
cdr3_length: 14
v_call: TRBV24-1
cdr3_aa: CATSDGQVVETQYF

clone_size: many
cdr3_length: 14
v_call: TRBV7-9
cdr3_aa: CASSPPGTVVGYTF

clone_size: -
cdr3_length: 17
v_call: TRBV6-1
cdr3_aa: CASSQRTGASRIQPQHF

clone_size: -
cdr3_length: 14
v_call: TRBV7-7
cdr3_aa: CASSPGGDPYEQYF

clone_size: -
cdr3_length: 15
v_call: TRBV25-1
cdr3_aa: CASSALPGLVETQYF

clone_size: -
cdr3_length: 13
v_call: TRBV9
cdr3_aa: CASSQEFGNTIYF

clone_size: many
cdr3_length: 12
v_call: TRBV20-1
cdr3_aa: CSARGVGSPLHF

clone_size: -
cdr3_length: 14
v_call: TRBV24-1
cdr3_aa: CASSLKGGHYGYTF

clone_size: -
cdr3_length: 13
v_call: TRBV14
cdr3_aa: CAGSQDQGFGYTF

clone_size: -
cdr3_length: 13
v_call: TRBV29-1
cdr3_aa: CSVWSGDRNTIYF

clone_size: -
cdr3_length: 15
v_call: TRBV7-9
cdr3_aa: CASSLQTGGNYGYTF

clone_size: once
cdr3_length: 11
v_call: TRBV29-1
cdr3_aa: CSSEGESPLHF